A selection of T cell receptor beta chains follows, all from one sample in a study of cytomegalovirus exposure and HLA in healthy donors. TCRdb keeps only in-frame clones here, not all; method: immunoSEQ multiplex PCR. The sample lists approximately 110,000 clones, 65% to 75% occurring once. Sequencing was carried out using PBMCs. These receptors all stem from a man between 40 and 49 years old in good health and CMV-seropositive. The CDR3 runs from the conserved cysteine through the conserved F or W. D genes are given only for firm matches. Clone size, where shown, is once, few, many, or a class for clones that have expanded.

clone_size,d_call,v_call,j_call,cdr3_aa,cdr3_nt
NA,NA,TRBV29-1,TRBJ1-2,CSFGGRYGYTF,TGCTCCTTCGGAGGAAGATATGGCTACACCTTC
few,TRBD1,TRBV4-2,TRBJ1-1,CASTRGDRGSNTEAFF,TGTGCCAGCACCCGGGGGGACAGGGGATCGAACACTGAAGCTTTCTTT
NA,NA,TRBV6-6,TRBJ2-1,CASSSHLTGSYNEQFF,TGTGCCAGCAGTTCCCACCTGACAGGTTCTTACAATGAGCAGTTCTTC
once,TRBD2,TRBV4-2,TRBJ2-7,CASSQDRSSGRNEQYF,TGTGCCAGCAGCCAAGATCGGAGTAGCGGGAGGAACGAGCAGTACTTC
NA,TRBD1,TRBV2,TRBJ2-3,CASGQGRTDTQYF,TGTGCCAGCGGACAGGGCCGAACAGATACGCAGTATTTT
NA,TRBD2,TRBV4-2,TRBJ2-3,CASSHTGLAGPLGTDTQYF,TGTGCCAGCAGTCATACGGGACTAGCGGGGCCACTGGGCACAGATACGCAGTATTTT
few,NA,TRBV6-6,TRBJ1-1,CASSAEGNTEAFF,TGTGCCAGCAGTGCGGAAGGAAACACTGAAGCTTTCTTT
NA,NA,TRBV27,TRBJ2-1,CASSSGTGYSYNEQFF,TGTGCCAGCAGTTCAGGAACAGGGTACTCCTACAATGAGCAGTTCTTC
NA,TRBD2,TRBV7-9,TRBJ2-3,CASSPKREWGTDTQYF,TGTGCCAGCAGCCCCAAGCGGGAGTGGGGTACAGATACGCAGTATTTT
NA,NA,TRBV30,TRBJ2-1,CAWSAPETSYNEQFF,TGTGCCTGGAGTGCCCCAGAGACATCCTACAATGAGCAGTTCTTC
NA,NA,TRBV4-3,TRBJ1-6,CASSQDRDYNSPLHF,TGCGCCAGCAGCCAAGACAGGGACTATAATTCACCCCTCCACTTT
NA,TRBD1,TRBV25-1,TRBJ1-1,CASRSPAGTAHTEAFF,TGTGCCAGCAGATCCCCCGCCGGGACAGCCCACACTGAAGCTTTCTTT
NA,TRBD1,TRBV14,TRBJ2-2,CASSSQGAYTGELFF,TGTGCCAGCAGCTCACAGGGGGCGTACACCGGGGAGCTGTTTTTT
NA,NA,TRBV7-2,TRBJ2-3,CASSLVLGRGADTQYF,TGTGCCAGCAGCTTAGTTTTGGGAAGGGGCGCAGATACGCAGTATTTT
NA,TRBD1,TRBV4-3,TRBJ1-1,CASSQDQGGWNTEAFF,TGCGCCAGCAGCCAAGATCAGGGGGGCTGGAACACTGAAGCTTTCTTT
NA,TRBD1,TRBV19,TRBJ1-5,CASSIRTGTYSNQPQHF,TGTGCCAGTAGTATTCGGACAGGGACTTATAGCAATCAGCCCCAGCATTTT
NA,TRBD2,TRBV7-8,TRBJ2-1,CASSQGLAGVGEQFF,TGTGCCAGCAGCCAGGGACTAGCGGGAGTAGGTGAGCAGTTCTTC
NA,TRBD2,TRBV28,TRBJ2-2,CASMRERSGELFF,TGTGCCAGCATGCGGGAGAGGAGCGGGGAGCTGTTTTTT
NA,TRBD1,TRBV30,TRBJ2-7,CAWSGKTGSYEQYF,TGTGCCTGGAGTGGTAAGACAGGGTCCTACGAGCAGTACTTC
NA,TRBD1,TRBV30,TRBJ2-7,CAWRAAGGYEQYF,TGTGCCTGGAGGGCGGCAGGGGGCTACGAGCAGTACTTC
few,TRBD1,TRBV4-1,TRBJ2-4,CASSQTGGDIQYF,TGCGCCAGCAGCCAGACAGGGGGGGACATTCAGTACTTC
NA,TRBD2,TRBV2,TRBJ2-1,CASSEQGLAGGNEQFF,TGTGCCAGCAGTGAACAGGGACTAGCGGGAGGCAATGAGCAGTTCTTC
NA,TRBD1,TRBV29-1,TRBJ2-7,CSAGTDTEQYF,TGCAGCGCCGGGACAGATACCGAGCAGTACTTC
NA,TRBD1,TRBV2,TRBJ1-2,CASSERQGFYGYTF,TGTGCCAGCAGTGAGAGACAGGGATTCTATGGCTACACCTTC
NA,TRBD2,TRBV5-1,TRBJ2-3,CASSMTSGSSSDTQYF,TGCGCCAGCAGCATGACGAGCGGGAGTTCGTCAGATACGCAGTATTTT
NA,TRBD2,TRBV14,TRBJ2-2,CASSQDSNRLAGTGELFF,TGTGCCAGCAGCCAAGATTCAAACCGACTAGCGGGGACCGGGGAGCTGTTTTTT
NA,NA,TRBV18,TRBJ2-1,CASSPGDSSYNEQFF,TGTGCCAGCTCACCAGGGGACTCGTCCTACAATGAGCAGTTCTTC
NA,NA,TRBV19,TRBJ1-1,CASTYDSATEAFF,TGTGCCAGTACCTACGACAGTGCCACTGAAGCTTTCTTT
NA,NA,TRBV30,TRBJ2-2,CAWSRDTVLTNTGELFF,TGTGCCTGGAGCCGGGACACGGTGCTGACGAACACCGGGGAGCTGTTTTTT
NA,NA,TRBV30,TRBJ2-3,CAWSEWGRDTQYF,TGTGCCTGGAGTGAATGGGGCAGAGATACGCAGTATTTT
NA,TRBD1,TRBV9,TRBJ1-1,CASSSPRQGVSRTEAFF,TGTGCCAGCAGCTCCCCCCGGCAGGGGGTGAGTCGGACTGAAGCTTTCTTT
NA,TRBD2,TRBV5-6,TRBJ2-3,CASSLTSGRGGQYF,TGTGCCAGCAGCTTGACTAGCGGGAGGGGAGGGCAGTATTTT
few,NA,TRBV4-3,TRBJ2-7,CASSQVTGGYEQYF,TGCGCCAGCAGCCAAGTTACCGGGGGCTACGAGCAGTACTTC
NA,NA,TRBV4-1,TRBJ1-5,CASSQVSPGSPNQPQHF,TGCGCCAGCAGCCAAGTTTCTCCAGGGTCCCCCAATCAGCCCCAGCATTTT
few,NA,TRBV6-6,TRBJ1-2,CASSPGEGGYTF,TGTGCCAGCAGTCCCGGGGAAGGTGGCTACACCTTC
once,NA,TRBV29-1,TRBJ2-3,CSVATGNTQYF,TGCAGCGTTGCTACGGGAAATACGCAGTATTTT
NA,TRBD2,TRBV5-4,TRBJ2-3,CASSLRLAGFTQYF,TGTGCCAGCAGCTTGAGACTAGCGGGGTTTACGCAGTATTTT
NA,TRBD1,TRBV10-1,TRBJ2-7,CASSADRRSYEQYF,TGCGCCAGCAGTGCGGACAGGCGCTCCTACGAGCAGTACTTC
NA,TRBD2,TRBV6-4,TRBJ2-1,CASKSGTSGYNEQFF,TGTGCCAGCAAATCCGGGACTAGCGGGTACAATGAGCAGTTCTTC
NA,TRBD2,TRBV7-9,TRBJ2-1,CASSFSGSWGNEQFF,TGTGCCAGCAGCTTTAGCGGGAGCTGGGGGAATGAGCAGTTCTTC
few,TRBD2,TRBV9,TRBJ2-2,CASSVVGGGLNTGELFF,TGTGCCAGCAGCGTAGTGGGGGGAGGGCTGAACACCGGGGAGCTGTTTTTT
NA,TRBD2,TRBV11-3,TRBJ2-7,CASSLGLAGTYEQYF,TGTGCCAGCAGCCTAGGACTAGCGGGGACCTACGAGCAGTACTTC
few,TRBD1,TRBV10-1,TRBJ2-3,CASSEGRGLRLAQYF,TGCGCCAGCAGTGAGGGCAGGGGGCTGCGGTTGGCGCAGTATTTT